Listed below are T cell receptor beta chains from one sample, sequenced in a study of CD8+ T cells in alopecia areata. TCRdb keeps only in-frame clones here, not all; method: immunoSEQ multiplex PCR. The repertoire holds about 120,000 clones, 35% to 40% seen once, with 3.1% in the top ten. Sequenced material: CD4+ T cells sorted from blood. These receptors came from a human donor with alopecia areata. Each CDR3 is given with its conserved first and last residue. A D gene is named only where the DNA matches it firmly. Rows may omit the clone size; those that give it use once, few, many or a size class.

>TRBV29-1|TRBJ1-2|-|-
TGCAGCGTTGAACCAGTCCCCGGGACCTACACCTTC
CSVEPVPGTYTF
>TRBV5-1|TRBJ2-1|-|TRBD2
TGCGCCAGCAGCTGGGACCCGGGACTAGCGTCACGCGGTGAGCAGTTCTTC
CASSWDPGLASRGEQFF
>TRBV19|TRBJ2-7|medium-sized|-
TGTGCCAGTAGTCGCCAGGAGGCCCCCTACGAGCAGTACTTC
CASSRQEAPYEQYF
>TRBV2|TRBJ2-4|once|-
TGTGCCAGCCTGAGAGGGGGAGGGAGGACCAAAAACATTCAGTACTTC
CASLRGGGRTKNIQYF
>TRBV7-9|TRBJ2-3|-|TRBD2
TGTGCCAGCAGCCCCTGGCTAGCGGTTAGCACAGATACGCAGTATTTT
CASSPWLAVSTDTQYF
>TRBV28|TRBJ2-1|-|-
TGTGCCAGCAGTCCAGCGGTCTCCTACAATGAGCAGTTCTTC
CASSPAVSYNEQFF
>TRBV19|TRBJ2-4|-|TRBD2
TGTGCCAGTAGGCGCCAATTGGGCGGGGGTGATCTAGCCAAAAACATTCAGTACTTC
CASRRQLGGGDLAKNIQYF
>TRBV29-1|TRBJ1-3|-|-
TGCAGCGTAGGCGAGTACTCTGGAAACACCATATATTTT
CSVGEYSGNTIYF
>TRBV7-9|TRBJ1-1|-|-
TGTGCCAGCAGCTCCCTAGGGGGTCCGCTCACTGAAGCTTTCTTT
CASSSLGGPLTEAFF
>TRBV19|TRBJ2-6|-|-
TGTGCCAGTACCCCTCGGGGGGCCAACGTCCTGACTTTC
CASTPRGANVLTF
>TRBV7-2|TRBJ2-7|-|-
TGTGCCAGCAGCTCTTGGGGAGGCGACTACGAGCAGTACTTC
CASSSWGGDYEQYF
>TRBV5-4|TRBJ2-1|-|-
TGTGCCAGCAGCCCTCCGGTTTCGGGTGAGCAGTTCTTC
CASSPPVSGEQFF
>TRBV30|TRBJ2-3|-|-
TGTGCCTGGAAACCCTCAAGGGGTACAGATACGCAGTATTTT
CAWKPSRGTDTQYF